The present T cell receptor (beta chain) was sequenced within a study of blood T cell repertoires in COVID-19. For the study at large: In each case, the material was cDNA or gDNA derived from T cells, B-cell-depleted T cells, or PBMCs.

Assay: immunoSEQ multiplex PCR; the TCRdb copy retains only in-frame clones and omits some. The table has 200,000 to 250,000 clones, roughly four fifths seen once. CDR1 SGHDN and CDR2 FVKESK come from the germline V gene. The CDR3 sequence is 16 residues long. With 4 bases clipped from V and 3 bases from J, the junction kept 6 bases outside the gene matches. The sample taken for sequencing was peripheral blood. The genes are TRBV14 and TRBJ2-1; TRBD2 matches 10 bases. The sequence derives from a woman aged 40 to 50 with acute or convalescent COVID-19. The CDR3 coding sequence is TGTGCCAGCAGCCCTCTAGCGGGGGACTTCTACAATGAGCAGTTCTTC. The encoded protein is CASSPLAGDFYNEQFF.